These 18 T cell receptor beta chains share one sample of origin, sequenced in a study of CD8+ T cells in alopecia areata. Extracted RNA was reverse transcribed, and the resulting cDNA served as sequencing template. Profiling relied on immunoSEQ multiplex PCR, and the TCRdb table lists in-frame clones only, not all of them. The data show approximately 1,000 clones, with none appearing a single time. This sample's time point: mouse skin at time of skin grafting. The specimen was skin, collected at week 0. The receptors were sampled from a C3H/HeJ mouse with alopecia areata. This mouse strain has H2-k as its MHC haplotype.

In regard to this clone: Gene names and germline match the mouse. The CDR3 extends 4 residues past the end of the read, so its final part is completed from the germline J gene. This chain joins TRBV15 and TRBJ1-2, with TRBD1 matching 11 bases. The CDR3 contains 13 residues. The V and J ends lost 6 bases and 3 bases, in that order; junction bases with no gene match: 0. CDR1 and CDR2 from the germline V gene are SGHND and FRSKSL. The sequenced part of the CDR3 DNA is TGTGCCAGCAGGGACAGGGGGCACTCC. Its translation is CASRDRGHS. The entire CDR3 reads CASRDRGHSDYTF.

Sample share makes this clone medium-sized. The genes and germline here are from mouse. The CDR3 end falls 4 residues outside the read, so it is completed with the germline J gene. The chain joins TRBV19 to TRBJ2-5; 8 bases align to TRBD2. Looked up from germline, CDR1 is FNHDT and CDR2 is SITEND (reference sequence). The CDR3 has 14 amino acids. The V segment lost 4 bases and the J segment 2 bases; nucleotides outside the gene matches: 3. CDR3 DNA (partial): TGTGCCAGCAGTCCCACTGGGGGCCAAGAC. The encoded protein is CASSPTGGQD. In full, the CDR3 is CASSPTGGQDTQYF.

Comment on this clone: Germline and genes here are mouse. The read gets to within 4 residues of the CDR3 end, and the germline J gene fills in the rest. Different DNA sequences within this sample yield the same CDR3. The V gene is TRBV31, the J gene TRBJ1-2; 7 bases map to TRBD1. Unmatched junction bases numbered 4, after V lost 3 bases and J lost 0 bases. CDR3 length equals 14 residues. Germline V lookup: CDR1 GKSSPN, CDR2 SITVG. Partial CDR3 DNA: TGTGCCTGGAGCCCCGACAGGGCAAACTCC. It translates to CAWSPDRANS. The whole CDR3 sequence is CAWSPDRANSDYTF.

This clone is medium-sized (0.01 to 0.1%). The gene names here belong to mouse. The sequence runs out 4 residues before the end of the CDR3; the remainder is reconstructed from the germline J gene. V and J are TRBV1 and TRBJ2-1; TRBD1 is a possible D gene (6 bases). Germline CDR1 and CDR2: NSQYPW and LRSPGD (reference sequence). This CDR3 spans 17 amino acids. The ends were cut back, 0 bases at V and 0 bases at J, with 12 bases in the middle. CDR3 bases read: TGCACCTGCAGTGCAGATTCCAGGGGCGTTAACTATGCT. Translation: CTCSADSRGVNYA. The full CDR3 reads CTCSADSRGVNYAEQFF.

This clone was counted many times. Germline and genes here are mouse. The read ends 4 residues shy of where the CDR3 ends; the end is completed using the germline J gene. The J gene is TRBJ1-1, the V gene TRBV31; D may be TRBD1 (5 bases). Germline CDR1 GKSSPN, CDR2 SITVG. V lost 0 bases to trimming and J lost 1 base, with 6 bases between them. CDR3 size: 13 residues. The CDR3 DNA, read in part, is TGTGCCTGGAGTCTGGGGGGAAACACA. It yields the protein CAWSLGGNT. The entire CDR3 is CAWSLGGNTEVFF.

By share, this clone counts as medium-sized. Gene names and germline refer to mouse. Coverage ceases 3 residues before the CDR3 finishes, and the germline J gene fills in the end. V gene TRBV5 combines with J gene TRBJ1-6, with 7 positions matching TRBD1. TRBJ1-6 is marked as an open reading frame, function uncertain. The junction had 1 base not matched to a gene; V was cut back by 3 bases and J by 8 bases. Per the germline V gene, CDR1 is LGHNA and CDR2 is YNLKQL (reference sequence). CDR3 length equals 13 residues. Partial CDR3 DNA: TGTGCCAGCAGCCACACAGGGGATTCGCCC. Translating it yields CASSHTGDSP. The CDR3 as a whole reads CASSHTGDSPLYF.

By share of the sample, this clone is medium-sized. Genes and germline are mouse. The sequenced fragment ends 4 residues before the CDR3 boundary, so the rest is inferred from the germline J gene. V usage is TRBV29 and J usage is TRBJ2-7, with 11 bases matching TRBD2. Germline values: CDR1 MSHET, CDR2 SYDVDS. The CDR3 loop spans 15 amino acids. V lost 6 bases and J lost 0; bases outside the gene matches: 4. This chain's CDR3 is CASRNWGGASYEQYF. The DNA read from the CDR3 is TGTGCTAGCAGAAACTGGGGGGGCGCCTCCTAT.

By share, this clone ranks as medium-sized. Gene labels here are mouse ones. The CDR3 end lies 4 residues beyond the end of the read and is filled in from the germline J gene. This chain links TRBV13-1 with TRBJ2-5; 9 positions agree with TRBD2. The CDR3 runs 14 residues. V was pared by 1 base and J by 3 bases, with 0 bases of the junction left unmatched. Germline CDR1 and CDR2: NSHNY and SYGAGN. Partial CDR3 DNA: TGTGCCAGCAGTGATACTGGGGGGCAAGAC. It specifies CASSDTGGQD. The entire CDR3 sequence reads CASSDTGGQDTQYF.

This clone was detected many times. Mouse names are used for the genes. The CDR3 extends 4 residues past the end of the read, so its final part is completed from the germline J gene. Distinct nucleotide sequences in the sample also encode this CDR3. The chain links TRBV13-2 to TRBJ2-1; 8 bases agree with TRBD1. Per the germline V gene, CDR1 is NNHNN and CDR2 is SYGAGS (reference sequence). After removal of 6 bases from V and 5 bases from J, the junction contained 4 bases not matched to a gene. This CDR3 spans 13 amino acids. The sequenced CDR3 bases are TGTGCCAGCGATTCACAGGGGGATGCT. It translates to CASDSQGDA. The CDR3 as a whole reads CASDSQGDAEQFF.

This clone was seen many times. The gene symbols are mouse symbols. Read coverage stops 3 residues before the CDR3 terminus; the germline J gene supplies the remainder. This chain links TRBV13-3 with TRBJ1-6; TRBD1 might be the D (5 bases). TRBJ1-6 is given ORF status, its function remaining uncertain. The CDR3 spans 13 residues. Looked up from germline, CDR1 is NNHDY and CDR2 is SYVADS. Trimming removed 6 bases at V and 3 bases at J, with 7 bases between. The part of the CDR3 DNA that was read is TGTGCCAGCATGGACATCTATAATTCGCCC. Its protein product is CASMDIYNSP. The entire CDR3 reads CASMDIYNSPLYF.

This clone was seen ten or more times. The gene symbols are mouse symbols. The read halts 4 residues ahead of the CDR3 end, with the missing end drawn from the germline J gene. The rearrangement joins TRBV13-2 to TRBJ2-4; tentative D call: TRBD2 (6 bases). Germline lookup yields CDR1 NNHNN and CDR2 SYGAGS (reference sequence). V shed 2 bases and J shed 1 base, with 8 bases lying between them. The CDR3 covers 14 residues. The CDR3 loop is CASGEPGGQNTLYF. The sequenced CDR3 bases are TGTGCCAGCGGTGAGCCTGGGGGTCAAAAC.

This clone rates as medium-sized. The germline and genes are mouse ones. The read terminates 4 residues before the CDR3 end, so the remaining end is supplied by the germline J gene. The chain couples TRBV5 to TRBJ2-5; D call uncertain. The germline CDR1 and CDR2 sequences are LGHNA and YNLKQL (reference sequence). The CDR3 is 12 amino acids. This chain's CDR3 is CASSLQEDTQYF. CDR3 bases read: TGTGCCAGCAGCCTTCAGGAAGAC.

Sample share makes this clone medium-sized. Gene names are the mouse ones. The read gets to within 4 residues of the CDR3 end, and the germline J gene fills in the rest. The V gene is TRBV16, the J gene TRBJ2-1, with 10 bases that match TRBD2. Germline V gene sequence: CDR1 SGHSA, CDR2 FRNQAP. The CDR3 has 14 residues. The J segment lost 4 bases and the V segment lost 3 bases, leaving 0 bases of the junction unmatched. CDR3 in amino acids: CASSLDWGYAEQFF. CDR3 DNA (partial): TGTGCAAGCAGCTTGGACTGGGGGTATGCT.

By proportion, this clone is medium-sized. All gene names here are mouse names. The CDR3 end lies 4 residues beyond the end of the read and is filled in from the germline J gene. The rearrangement uses TRBV5 and TRBJ2-3, with 10 bases aligning to TRBD2. Unmatched junction bases numbered 4, after V lost 4 bases and J lost 3 bases. The germline gives CDR1 LGHNA, CDR2 YNLKQL (reference sequence). The CDR3 has 15 amino acids. This CDR3 reads CASSPDWGEAETLYF. Partial CDR3 DNA: TGTGCCAGCAGCCCAGACTGGGGGGAGGCAGAA.

This clone is medium-sized in the sample. Genes here carry mouse names. The covered CDR3 bases are TGCACCTGCAGTGGCAGGGAGACTGGCTAT. This codes for CTCSGRETGY. The full CDR3 protein is CTCSGRETGYEQYF. This rearrangement joins TRBV1 to TRBJ2-7; tentative D call: TRBD2 (6 bases). Coverage ceases 4 residues before the CDR3 finishes, and the germline J gene fills in the end. The CDR3 has 14 amino acids. Germline V lookup: CDR1 NSQYPW, CDR2 LRSPGD (reference sequence). Trimming took 4 bases from V and 3 from J, leaving 13 bases between them.

This clone is labeled medium-sized. The genes and germline here are from mouse. The read comes to an end 4 residues before the CDR3 does, leaving the germline J gene to fill in the end. The J gene is TRBJ1-2, the V gene TRBV19, with a possible D match to TRBD1 (6 bases). The CDR3 contains 14 residues. V was clipped by 2 bases and J by 0 bases, with 8 bases between them. From germline, CDR1 is FNHDT and CDR2 SITEND (reference sequence). The CDR3 sequence: CASSMGQTNSDYTF. The CDR3 DNA, read in part, is TGTGCCAGCAGTATGGGACAAACAAACTCC.

By share of the sample, this clone is medium-sized. Gene names follow the mouse nomenclature. The read finishes 4 residues shy of the CDR3 end, and the germline J gene is used to complete it. The V call is TRBV29, the J call TRBJ1-2; D is undetermined. The length of the CDR3 is 13 residues. Germline-derived CDR1 and CDR2 are MSHET and SYDVDS. V lost 3 bases and J 1 base, leaving 6 bases between the germline ends. CDR3 DNA, as far as it was read: TGTGCTAGCAGTTTCGAAGGAAACTCC. This codes for CASSFEGNS. The full CDR3 protein is CASSFEGNSDYTF.

By share, this clone counts as medium-sized. Gene names and germline refer to mouse. CDR3 bases read: TGTGCCAGCAGTCGACAGGGGGAAAACTCC. It is translated as CASSRQGENS. In full, the CDR3 is CASSRQGENSDYTF. The chain couples TRBV19 to TRBJ1-2; TRBD1 matches 9 bases. The read finishes 4 residues shy of the CDR3 end, and the germline J gene is used to complete it. V lost 4 bases to trimming and J lost 1 base; unmatched junction nucleotides: 2. This CDR3 region has 14 residues. Germline loops: CDR1 FNHDT, CDR2 SITEND (reference sequence).